Below, one T cell receptor beta chain is given with its context. In the original workflow: Quantification of nucleated cells was approximated via reference gene primer amplification. Produced via immunoSEQ multiplex PCR; TCRdb's table is partial and in-frame only. That table gives V, J and clone size, and the DNA gave D and trimming. In the table there are around 400,000 clones, approximately 93% of which are singletons. The data were taken from a study of blood T cell repertoires in COVID-19. The CDR3 length is 15 residues. The germline gives CDR1 KGHDR, CDR2 SFDVKD. V was pared by 7 bases and J by 2 bases, with 16 bases between.

The origin of this receptor is a woman in her thirties or forties who had been exposed to COVID-19. Sequencing was carried out using PBMCs or T cells enriched from blood (not recorded which). J is TRBJ1-1 and V is TRBV24-1, with D perhaps matching TRBD1 (6 bases). CDR3 loop: CATSPGQSPNTEAFF. CDR3 DNA: TGTGCCACCAGCCCAGGACAGAGTCCCAACACTGAAGCTTTCTTT.